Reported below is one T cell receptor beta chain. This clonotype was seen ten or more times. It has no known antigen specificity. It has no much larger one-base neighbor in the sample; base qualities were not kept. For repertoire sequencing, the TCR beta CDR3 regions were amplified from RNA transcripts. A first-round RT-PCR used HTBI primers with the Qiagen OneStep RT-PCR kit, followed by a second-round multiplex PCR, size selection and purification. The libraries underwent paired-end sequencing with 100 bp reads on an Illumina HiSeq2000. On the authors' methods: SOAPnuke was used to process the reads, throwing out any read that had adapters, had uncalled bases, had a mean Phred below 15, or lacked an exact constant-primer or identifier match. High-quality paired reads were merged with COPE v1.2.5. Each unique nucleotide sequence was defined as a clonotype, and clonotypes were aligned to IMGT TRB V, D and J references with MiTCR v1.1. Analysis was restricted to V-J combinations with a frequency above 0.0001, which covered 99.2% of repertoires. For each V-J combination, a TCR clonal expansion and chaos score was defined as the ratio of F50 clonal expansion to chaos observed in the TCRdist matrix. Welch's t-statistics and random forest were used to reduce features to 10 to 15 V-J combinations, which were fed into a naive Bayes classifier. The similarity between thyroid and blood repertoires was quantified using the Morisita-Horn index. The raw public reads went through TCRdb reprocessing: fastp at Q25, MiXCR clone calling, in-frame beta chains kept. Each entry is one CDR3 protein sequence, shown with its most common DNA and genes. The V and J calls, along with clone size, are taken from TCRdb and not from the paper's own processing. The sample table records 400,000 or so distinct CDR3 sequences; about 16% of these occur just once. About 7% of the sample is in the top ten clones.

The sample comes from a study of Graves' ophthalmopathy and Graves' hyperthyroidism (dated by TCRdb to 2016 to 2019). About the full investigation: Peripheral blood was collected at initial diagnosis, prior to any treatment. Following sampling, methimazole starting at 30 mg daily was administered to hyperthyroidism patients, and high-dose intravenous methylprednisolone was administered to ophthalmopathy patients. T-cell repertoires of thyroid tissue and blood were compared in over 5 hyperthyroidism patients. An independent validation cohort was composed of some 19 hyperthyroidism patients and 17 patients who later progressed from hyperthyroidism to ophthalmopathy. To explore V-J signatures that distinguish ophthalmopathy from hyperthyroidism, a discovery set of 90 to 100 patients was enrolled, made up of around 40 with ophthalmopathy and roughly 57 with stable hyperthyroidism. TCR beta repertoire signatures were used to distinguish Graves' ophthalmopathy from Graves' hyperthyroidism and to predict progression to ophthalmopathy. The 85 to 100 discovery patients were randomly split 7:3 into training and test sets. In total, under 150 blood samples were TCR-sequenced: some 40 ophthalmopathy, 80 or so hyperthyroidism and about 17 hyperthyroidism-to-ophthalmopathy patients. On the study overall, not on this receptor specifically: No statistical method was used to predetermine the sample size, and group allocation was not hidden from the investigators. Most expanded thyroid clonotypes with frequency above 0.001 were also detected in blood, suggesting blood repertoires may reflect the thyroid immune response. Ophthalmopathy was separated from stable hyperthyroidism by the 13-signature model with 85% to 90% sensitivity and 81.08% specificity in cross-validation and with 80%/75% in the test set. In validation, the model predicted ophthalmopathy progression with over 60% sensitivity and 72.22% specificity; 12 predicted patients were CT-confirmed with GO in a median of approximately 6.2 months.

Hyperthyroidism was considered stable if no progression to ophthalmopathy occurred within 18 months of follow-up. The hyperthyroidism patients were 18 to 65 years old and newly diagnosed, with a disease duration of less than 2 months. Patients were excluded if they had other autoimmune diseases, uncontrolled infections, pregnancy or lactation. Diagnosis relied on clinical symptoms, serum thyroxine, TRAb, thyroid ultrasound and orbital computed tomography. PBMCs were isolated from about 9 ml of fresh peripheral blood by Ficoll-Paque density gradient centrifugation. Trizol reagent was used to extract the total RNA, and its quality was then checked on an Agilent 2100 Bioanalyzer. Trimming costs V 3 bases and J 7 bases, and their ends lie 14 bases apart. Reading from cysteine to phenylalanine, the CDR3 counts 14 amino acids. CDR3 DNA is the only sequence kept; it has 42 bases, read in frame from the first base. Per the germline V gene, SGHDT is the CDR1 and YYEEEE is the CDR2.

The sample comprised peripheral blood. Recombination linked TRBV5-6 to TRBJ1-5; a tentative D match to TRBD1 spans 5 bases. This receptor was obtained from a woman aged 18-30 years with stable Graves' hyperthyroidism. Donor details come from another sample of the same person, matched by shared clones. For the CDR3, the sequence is CASSSMQGSQPQHF. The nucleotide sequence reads TGTGCCAGCAGCTCGATGCAGGGTTCACAGCCCCAGCATTTT.